This passage covers 10 T cell receptor beta chains from one sample sequenced in a study of OX40 agonist ivuxolimab in advanced cancers. Here immunoSEQ multiplex PCR was the method, and the copy in TCRdb shows in-frame clones only, minus some. This sample has some 25,000 clones; around nine tenths occur once, and the top ten carry approximately 9.6%. The input for sequencing was CD4+ or CD8+ T cells sorted from blood, taken in a trial of the OX40 agonist ivuxolimab. Source of these receptors: an adult with an advanced solid tumor such as melanoma, head and neck, liver or kidney cancer.

The chain couples TRBV19 to TRBJ2-7; 14 positions match TRBD2. CDR3 size: 16 residues. V shed 4 bases and J 3 bases; nucleotides not matched to a gene: 5. Per the germline V gene, CDR1 is LNHDA and CDR2 is SQIVND (reference sequence). The CDR3 DNA reads TGTGCCAGTAGTAGTGGGACTAGCGGGAGTATCTACGAGCAGTACTTC. This gives the protein CASSSGTSGSIYEQYF.

The J gene is TRBJ2-7, the V gene TRBV6-6; 7 nucleotides match TRBD2. J was trimmed by 4 bases and V by 2 bases; bases with no gene match: 8. The CDR3 has 15 residues. Germline CDR1 and CDR2: MNHNY and SVGAGI (reference sequence). The CDR3 region has the DNA TGTGCCAGCAGTTACGGGGGAGCGGGAAGGTACGAGCAGTACTTC. The encoded protein is CASSYGGAGRYEQYF.

This chain joins TRBV5-1 and TRBJ2-7, with no clear D. The CDR3 has 14 residues. The V end was cut by 0 bases, the J end by 0 bases, with 7 bases between. Germline assignment: CDR1 SGHRS and CDR2 YFSETQ. Written as DNA, the CDR3 is TGCGCCAGCAGCTTGGACCCCAACTCCTACGAGCAGTACTTC. As protein: CASSLDPNSYEQYF.

The chain joins TRBV21-1 to TRBJ1-6; the D call of TRBD1 is as the table states it, not checked on the DNA. TRBV21-1 is deemed a pseudogene. This CDR3 region has 15 residues. The CDR3 DNA is TGTGCCAGCAGCAAAGGACAGTACTATAATTCACCCCTCCACTTT. Protein product: CASSKGQYYNSPLHF.

A few counts support this clone. The V and J genes are TRBV30 and TRBJ1-1; 9 bases line up with TRBD1. Germline-derived CDR1 and CDR2 are GTSNPN and SVGIG (reference sequence). This CDR3 is built from 12 residues. The ends lost 5 bases at V and 5 bases at J; junction bases unmatched: 3. This CDR3 reads CAWSTGGTEAFF. The CDR3 DNA is TGTGCCTGGTCGACAGGGGGAACTGAAGCTTTCTTT.

The rearrangement links TRBV7-2 to TRBJ2-7; D is perhaps TRBD2 (6 bases). Germline V gene lookup returns CDR1 SGHTA and CDR2 FQGNSA. This CDR3 spans 13 amino acids. The germline V and J ends were trimmed by 5 bases and 3 bases, with 11 bases remaining between them. The DNA of the CDR3 is TGTGCCAGCAGCCCCTGGGGGGACTACGAGCAGTACTTC. It specifies CASSPWGDYEQYF.

The chain uses TRBV18 and TRBJ2-1; TRBD2 matches 7 bases. This CDR3 has 16 amino acids. Germline CDR1 reads KGHSH; CDR2 reads LQKENI. The J segment lost 4 bases and the V segment lost 3 bases, leaving 9 bases of the junction unmatched. The CDR3, as DNA: TGTGCCAGCTCACCCCTAGCGGCAGAGAATTACAATGAGCAGTTCTTC. Its protein is CASSPLAAENYNEQFF.

The chain uses TRBV28 and TRBJ2-7; the match to TRBD2 covers 16 bases. Germline V gene sequence: CDR1 MDHEN, CDR2 SYDVKM. The CDR3 has 16 residues. Trimming took 5 bases from V and 7 from J; bases not matched to a gene: 8. The CDR3 protein is CASSPGGTSGRGEQYF. CDR3 coding DNA: TGTGCCAGCAGTCCCGGAGGGACTAGCGGGAGGGGTGAGCAGTACTTC.

The V and J genes are TRBV6-1 and TRBJ1-5; tentatively, D is TRBD1 (6 bases). V was cut by 6 bases and J by 4 bases, with 16 bases left in between. CDR3 length: 15 residues. Germline V CDR1 and CDR2: MNHNS, SASEGT. The CDR3 coding sequence is TGTGCCAGCAGACCCAACACAGGGACGAATCAGCCCCAGCATTTT. This encodes CASRPNTGTNQPQHF.

The chain couples TRBV19 to TRBJ2-1; D ambiguous. The CDR3 runs 14 residues. Germline CDR1 LNHDA, CDR2 SQIVND (reference sequence). V lost 7 bases, J lost 3 bases, and 13 bases lay in between. Written as DNA, the CDR3 is TGTGCCAGTAAAAGGCGTACCGTCTACAATGAGCAGTTCTTC. It yields the protein CASKRRTVYNEQFF.